One sample yielded the 24 T cell receptor beta chains listed below, sequenced in a study of Ad26.COV2.S vaccination and SARS-CoV-2 variants. Clones were sequenced by immunoSEQ multiplex PCR, and TCRdb holds only the in-frame ones, with some missing. The sample carries about 480,000 clones, approximately 88% recorded once. The treatment: over 15 received Ad26.COV2.S at low or high dose, single or two shots; about 5 received placebo; per-sample allocation not given. Sample collection was performed on day 63 after the first vaccine or placebo injection. The sample was peripheral blood, taken in a trial of Ad26.COV2.S vaccine versus placebo. The receptors shown here come from a person between 18 and 60 years old who received the Ad26.COV2.S COVID-19 vaccine or a placebo.

V is TRBV24-1 and J is TRBJ1-5, with D uncertain. CDR1 is KGHDR and CDR2 is SFDVKD in the germline V gene. V lost 5 bases, J lost 6 bases, and 13 bases lay in between. The length of the CDR3 is 14 residues. CDR3 DNA sequence: TGTGCCACCAGTGGGGCCGGGAAGCTTCAGCCCCAGCATTTT. Its translation: CATSGAGKLQPQHF.

This chain joins TRBV7-8 and TRBJ2-2; no clear D. Germline V gives CDR1 SGHVS, CDR2 FQNEAQ. The CDR3 extends over 13 amino acids. V lost 4 bases to trimming and J lost 6 bases, with 9 bases between them. The CDR3 coding sequence is TGTGCCAGCAGCTCCACCCCGGCCGGGGAGCTGTTTTTT. Its translation is CASSSTPAGELFF.

The chain recombines TRBV11-2 with TRBJ2-2; D is unresolved. Germline V gives CDR1 SGHAT, CDR2 FQNNGV. The CDR3 length is 14 residues. The V end lost 0 bases, the J end lost 6 bases, and 8 bases lay between the germline ends. Written as DNA, the CDR3 is TGTGCCAGCAGCTTAGATGGGGTGGCCGGGGAGCTGTTTTTT. It translates to CASSLDGVAGELFF.

This clone was observed a few times. V usage is TRBV2 and J usage is TRBJ2-5, with 8 bases that match TRBD1. Trimming at V came to 8 bases and at J to 3 bases, leaving 8 bases not matched to a gene. The length of the CDR3 is 14 residues. Germline V CDR1 and CDR2: SNHLY, FYNNEI. The CDR3 here is CASVAGGLEETQYF. The CDR3 DNA sequence: TGTGCCAGCGTAGCAGGGGGCCTAGAAGAGACCCAGTACTTC.

This chain joins TRBV6-2 or TRBV6-3 and TRBJ2-3; the D is unclear. The CDR3 loop spans 12 amino acids. V was trimmed by 5 bases and J by 5 bases, leaving 8 bases between them. The germline V gene has CDR1 MNHEY and CDR2 SVGEGT. This CDR3 is CASSPLRDTQYF. In DNA form, the CDR3 reads TGTGCCAGCAGTCCCCTGAGAGATACGCAGTATTTT.

The chain employs TRBV6-6 and TRBJ1-5; tentatively, D is TRBD1 (6 bases). The germline V gene encodes CDR1 MNHNY and CDR2 SVGAGI (reference sequence). The germline V and J ends were trimmed by 6 bases and 5 bases, with 14 bases remaining between them. The length of the CDR3 is 14 residues. This chain's CDR3 is CASRSGQLHQPQHF. CDR3 nucleotides: TGTGCCAGCAGATCAGGACAGCTTCATCAGCCCCAGCATTTT.

The chain employs TRBV28 and TRBJ1-1; D not certain. CDR1 and CDR2 (germline): MDHEN, SYDVKM. Deletions cut 8 bases from V and 2 bases from J, with 9 bases between. The CDR3 runs 12 residues. The CDR3, as DNA: TGTGCCAGCTGGGCAGAAAACACTGAAGCTTTCTTT. The encoded protein is CASWAENTEAFF.

This chain connects TRBV7-2 to TRBJ1-1, with a weak D call TRBD1 (6 bases). The ends were cut back, 3 bases at V and 2 bases at J, with 10 bases in the middle. The germline CDR1 and CDR2 sequences are SGHTA and FQGNSA. The CDR3 spans 14 residues. CDR3 DNA sequence: TGTGCCAGCAGCTTCAGGGGACATAACACTGAAGCTTTCTTT. Translated, it gives CASSFRGHNTEAFF.

A single count supports this clone. The V and J genes are TRBV7-2 and TRBJ1-5, with a possible D match to TRBD1 (5 bases). The V gene's germline CDR1 is SGHTA and CDR2 FQGNSA. Trimming pared 5 bases from V and 6 bases from J, leaving 17 bases between. The CDR3 extends over 15 amino acids. The CDR3 DNA sequence: TGTGCCAGCAGCCCCCGACTGGGACGGAGTCAGCCCCAGCATTTT. It is translated as CASSPRLGRSQPQHF. Looking up the rest from reference TRBV7-2 and TRBJ1-5 gives the full variable domain: GAGVSQSPSNKVTEKGKDVELRCDPISGHTALYWYRQSLGQGLEFLIYFQGNSAPDKSGLPSDRFSAERTGGSVSTLTIQRTQQEDSAVYLCASSPRLGRSQPQHFGDGTRLSIL.

The rearrangement joins TRBV6-5 to TRBJ2-3, with TRBD2 matching over 9 bases. The CDR3 has 15 amino acids. V shed 8 bases and J 6 bases; nucleotides not matched to a gene: 12. Germline lookup yields CDR1 MNHEY and CDR2 SVGAGI. The CDR3 protein is CASGAGGPFGDTQYF. Here the CDR3 DNA reads TGTGCCAGCGGGGCGGGAGGGCCCTTCGGGGATACGCAGTATTTT.

This chain links TRBV12-3 or TRBV12-4 with TRBJ1-2; D gene ambiguous. The V and J ends lost 2 bases and 2 bases respectively, with 3 bases between them. The CDR3 runs 12 residues. CDR3 loop: CASSLQNYGYTF. In nucleotides, the CDR3 is TGTGCCAGCAGTTTACAGAACTATGGCTACACCTTC.

The V gene is TRBV3-1 (or the pseudogene TRBV3-2), the J gene TRBJ2-3; perhaps TRBD1 as D (5 bases). CDR1 is LGHDT and CDR2 is YNNKEL in the germline V gene (reference sequence). The V end was cut by 4 bases, the J end by 1 base, with 12 bases between. This CDR3 has 15 amino acids. CDR3 loop: CASSPTLQGTDTQYF. CDR3 DNA: TGTGCCAGCAGCCCAACCTTACAGGGCACAGATACGCAGTATTTT.

This sequence joins TRBV7-2 and TRBJ2-7, with a weak D call TRBD1 (6 bases). The CDR3 contains 16 residues. Germline CDR1 reads SGHTA; CDR2 reads FQGNSA. Between the trimmed V and J ends, which lost 2 bases and 4 bases, there was a span of 18 bases. In DNA form, the CDR3 reads TGTGCCAGCAGCTTAAACGTTAACAGGGCCCGATACGAGCAGTACTTC. Translating gives CASSLNVNRARYEQYF.

The chain joins TRBV3-1 (or the pseudogene TRBV3-2) to TRBJ2-6; TRBD1 is a possible D gene (5 bases). The CDR3 consists of 22 residues. V dropped 0 bases and J dropped 0 bases, with 24 bases sitting between them. Germline V gene sequence: CDR1 LGHDT, CDR2 YNNKEL (reference sequence). The CDR3 protein is CASSQDLIPGSRGSSGANVLTF. The CDR3 DNA reads TGTGCCAGCAGCCAAGATTTAATTCCAGGGTCGCGAGGAAGCTCTGGGGCCAACGTCCTGACTTTC.

On this clone: The sample holds other DNA sequences that translate to the same CDR3. The J gene is TRBJ2-3, the V gene TRBV9, with D perhaps TRBD2 (5 bases). Germline CDR1 reads SGDLS; CDR2 reads YYNGEE. The CDR3 spans 15 residues. The germline V and J ends were trimmed by 0 bases and 0 bases, with 8 bases remaining between them. The CDR3 nucleotides read TGTGCCAGCAGCGTAGGGCTAGCCAGCACAGATACGCAGTATTTT. This sequence encodes CASSVGLASTDTQYF.

There are a few counts of this clone. The chain links TRBV9 to TRBJ2-1, with D unclear. V was shortened by 0 bases and J by 6 bases, with 10 bases between the two germline ends. The germline CDR1 and CDR2 sequences are SGDLS and YYNGEE. The CDR3 sequence is 14 residues long. CDR3 nucleotide sequence: TGTGCCAGCAGCGTAGGTCTGGAGACCAATGAGCAGTTCTTC. Amino acid sequence: CASSVGLETNEQFF. Based on the CDR3 plus reference TRBV9 and TRBJ2-1, the full variable domain is DSGVTQTPKHLITATGQRVTLRCSPRSGDLSVYWYQQSLDQGLQFLIQYYNGEERAKGNILERFSAQQFPDLHSELNLSSLELGDSALYFCASSVGLETNEQFFGPGTRLTVL.

This chain connects TRBV30 to TRBJ1-2; possible D gene TRBD1, 6 bases. Germline values: CDR1 GTSNPN, CDR2 SVGIG (reference sequence). Trimming left V 0 bases short and J 0 bases short, with 11 bases between. This CDR3 is built from 15 residues. CDR3 region: CAWSVPGAANYGYTF. CDR3 in DNA: TGTGCCTGGAGTGTACCAGGGGCAGCTAACTATGGCTACACCTTC.

This clone was seen a few times. The rearrangement uses TRBV30 and TRBJ1-5; 8 bases fit TRBD1. Trimming took 3 bases from V and 1 from J; bases not matched to a gene: 5. The CDR3 covers 15 residues. Germline assignment: CDR1 GTSNPN and CDR2 SVGIG (reference sequence). Here the CDR3 DNA reads TGTGCCTGGAGGACCCAGGGGGCGAGCAATCAGCCCCAGCATTTT. Its translation is CAWRTQGASNQPQHF.

This chain connects TRBV28 to TRBJ1-2, with unresolved D. The CDR3 contains 13 residues. CDR1 and CDR2 (germline): MDHEN, SYDVKM. Trimming took 1 base from V and 8 from J, leaving 11 bases between them. CDR3 region: CASSLLSGRGYTF. CDR3 DNA sequence: TGTGCCAGCAGTTTATTATCAGGTCGCGGCTACACCTTC.

The table lists this clone with a count of one. The rearrangement links TRBV5-6 to TRBJ2-1, with unresolved D. Germline-derived CDR1 and CDR2 are SGHDT and YYEEEE. The CDR3 covers 12 residues. V lost 4 bases and J lost 5, with 7 bases in between. CDR3 in amino acids: CASSIRDNEQFF. The CDR3 region has the DNA TGTGCCAGCAGCATCCGGGACAATGAGCAGTTCTTC. The whole variable domain, filled in from reference TRBV5-6 and TRBJ2-1, reads DAGVTQSPTHLIKTRGQQVTLRCSPKSGHDTVSWYQQALGQGPQFIFQYYEEEERQRGNFPDRFSGHQFPNYSSELNVNALLLGDSALYLCASSIRDNEQFFGPGTRLTVL.

The rearrangement uses TRBV6-5 and TRBJ2-5; D gene unclear. V lost 8 bases to trimming and J lost 4 bases, with 11 bases between them. Germline CDR1 is MNHEY and CDR2 is SVGAGI. The CDR3 runs to 12 residues. DNA for the CDR3: TGTGCCAGCCGCGACGGCCCAGAGACCCAGTACTTC. It translates to CASRDGPETQYF.

The chain joins TRBV28 to TRBJ1-2, with D tentatively TRBD1 (6 bases). Germline V gives CDR1 MDHEN, CDR2 SYDVKM. Trimming stripped 7 bases from V and 8 bases from J, with 17 bases between. The CDR3 has 13 residues. The CDR3 region is CASTETGSQGYTF. The CDR3 DNA is TGTGCCAGCACCGAGACAGGTTCGCAAGGCTACACCTTC.

The chain employs TRBV21-1 and TRBJ1-6. TRBV21-1 has pseudogene status. The CDR3 is 16 residues long. DNA for the CDR3: TGTGCCAGCAGCAAAAACCGGGACCCGGGGACTTCACCCCTCCACTTT. Translation gives CASSKNRDPGTSPLHF.

The genes are TRBV5-1 and TRBJ1-3, with a possible D match to TRBD1 (6 bases). The CDR3 length is 15 residues. Germline V CDR1 and CDR2: SGHRS, YFSETQ. V lost 2 bases and J 3 bases, leaving 12 bases between the germline ends. The CDR3 protein is CASSLGGSGGNTIYF. The DNA for the CDR3 is TGCGCCAGCAGCTTAGGGGGTTCTGGTGGAAACACCATATATTTT.